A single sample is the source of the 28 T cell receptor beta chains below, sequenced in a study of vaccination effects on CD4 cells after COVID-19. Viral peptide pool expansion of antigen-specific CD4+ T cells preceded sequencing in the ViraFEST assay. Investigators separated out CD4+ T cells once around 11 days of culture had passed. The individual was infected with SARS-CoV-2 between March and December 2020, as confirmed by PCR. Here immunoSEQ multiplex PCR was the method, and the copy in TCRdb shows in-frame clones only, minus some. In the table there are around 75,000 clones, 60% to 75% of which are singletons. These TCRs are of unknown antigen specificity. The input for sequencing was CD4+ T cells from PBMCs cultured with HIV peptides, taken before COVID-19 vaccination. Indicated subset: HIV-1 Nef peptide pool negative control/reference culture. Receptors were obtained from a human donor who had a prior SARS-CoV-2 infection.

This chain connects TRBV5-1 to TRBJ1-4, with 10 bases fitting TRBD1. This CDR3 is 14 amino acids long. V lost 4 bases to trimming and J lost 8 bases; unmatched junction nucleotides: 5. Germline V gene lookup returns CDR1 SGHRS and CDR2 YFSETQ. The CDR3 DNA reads TGCGCCAGCAGCCCGGGACAGGGGTCCGAAAAACTGTTTTTT. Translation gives CASSPGQGSEKLFF.

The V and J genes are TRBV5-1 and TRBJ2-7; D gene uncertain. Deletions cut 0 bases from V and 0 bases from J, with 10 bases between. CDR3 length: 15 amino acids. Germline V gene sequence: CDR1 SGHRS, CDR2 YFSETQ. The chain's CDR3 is CASSLDVGFSYEQYF. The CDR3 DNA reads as TGCGCCAGCAGCTTGGACGTGGGTTTCTCCTACGAGCAGTACTTC.

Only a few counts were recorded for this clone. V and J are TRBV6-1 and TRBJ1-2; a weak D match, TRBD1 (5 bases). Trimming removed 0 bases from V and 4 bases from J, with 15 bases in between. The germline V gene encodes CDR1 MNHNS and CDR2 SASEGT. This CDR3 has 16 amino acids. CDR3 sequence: CASSEAIRDRTYGYTF. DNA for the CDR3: TGTGCCAGCAGTGAAGCGATCAGGGATCGAACCTATGGCTACACCTTC.

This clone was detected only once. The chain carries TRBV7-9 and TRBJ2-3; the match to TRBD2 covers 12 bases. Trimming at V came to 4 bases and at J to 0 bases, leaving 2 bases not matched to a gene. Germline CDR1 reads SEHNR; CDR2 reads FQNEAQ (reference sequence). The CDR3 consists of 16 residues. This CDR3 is CASSSTSGRSTDTQYF. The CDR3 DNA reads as TGTGCCAGCAGCTCGACTAGCGGGAGAAGCACAGATACGCAGTATTTT.

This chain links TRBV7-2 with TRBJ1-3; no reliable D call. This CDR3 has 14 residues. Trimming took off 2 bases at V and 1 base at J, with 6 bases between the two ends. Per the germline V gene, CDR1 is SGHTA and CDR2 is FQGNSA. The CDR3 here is CASSLWVSGNTIYF. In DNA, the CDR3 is TGTGCCAGCAGCTTATGGGTATCTGGAAACACCATATATTTT.

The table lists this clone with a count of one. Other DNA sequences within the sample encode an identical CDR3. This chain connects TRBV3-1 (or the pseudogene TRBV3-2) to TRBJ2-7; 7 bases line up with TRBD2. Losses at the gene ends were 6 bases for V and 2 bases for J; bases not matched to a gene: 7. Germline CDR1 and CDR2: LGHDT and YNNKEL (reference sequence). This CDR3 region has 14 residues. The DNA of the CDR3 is TGTGCCAGCAGTCAGGCCGGGGGGACCTACGAGCAGTACTTC. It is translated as CASSQAGGTYEQYF.

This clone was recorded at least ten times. The CDR3 region has the DNA TGTGCCAGCAGCTTAGACGGCGGGAGGGCCTTGAGGCAGTTCTTC. Its translation: CASSLDGGRALRQFF. The V gene is TRBV7-8, the J gene TRBJ2-1; 9 bases are a match to TRBD2. From germline, CDR1 is SGHVS and CDR2 FQNEAQ. V lost 1 base, J lost 12 bases, and 10 bases stayed unmatched. The CDR3 spans 15 residues.

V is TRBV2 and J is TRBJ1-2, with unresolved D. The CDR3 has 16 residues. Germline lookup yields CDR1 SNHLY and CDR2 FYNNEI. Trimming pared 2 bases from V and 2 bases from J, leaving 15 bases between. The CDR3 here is CASSETRTPRNYGYTF. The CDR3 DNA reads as TGTGCCAGCAGTGAAACCCGGACCCCGAGAAACTATGGCTACACCTTC.

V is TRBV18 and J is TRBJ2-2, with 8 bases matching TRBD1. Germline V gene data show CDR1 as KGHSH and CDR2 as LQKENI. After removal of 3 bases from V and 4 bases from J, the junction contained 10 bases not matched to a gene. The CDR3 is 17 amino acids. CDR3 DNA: TGTGCCAGCTCACCGTCTATTACAGGGGGAACCACCGGGGAGCTGTTTTTT. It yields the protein CASSPSITGGTTGELFF.

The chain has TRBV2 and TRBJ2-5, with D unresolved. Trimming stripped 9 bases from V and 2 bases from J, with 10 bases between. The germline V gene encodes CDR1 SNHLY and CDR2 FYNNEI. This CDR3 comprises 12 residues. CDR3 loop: CASIGVQETQYF. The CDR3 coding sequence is TGTGCCAGTATTGGGGTTCAAGAGACCCAGTACTTC.

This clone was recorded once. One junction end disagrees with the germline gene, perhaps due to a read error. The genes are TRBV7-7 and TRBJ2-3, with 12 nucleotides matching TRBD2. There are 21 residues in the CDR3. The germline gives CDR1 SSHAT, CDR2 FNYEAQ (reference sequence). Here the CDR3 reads CASSLPRLAGDFRRSRDTQYF. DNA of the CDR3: TGTGCTAGCAGCTTACCCCGACTAGCGGGAGACTTCCGGCGGAGTAGGGATACGCAGTATTTT.

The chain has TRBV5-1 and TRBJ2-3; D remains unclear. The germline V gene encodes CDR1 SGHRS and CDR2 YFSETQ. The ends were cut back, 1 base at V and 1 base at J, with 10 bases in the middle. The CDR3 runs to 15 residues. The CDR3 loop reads CASSLSEPRTDTQYF. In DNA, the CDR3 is TGCGCCAGCAGCTTGAGTGAACCACGCACAGATACGCAGTATTTT.

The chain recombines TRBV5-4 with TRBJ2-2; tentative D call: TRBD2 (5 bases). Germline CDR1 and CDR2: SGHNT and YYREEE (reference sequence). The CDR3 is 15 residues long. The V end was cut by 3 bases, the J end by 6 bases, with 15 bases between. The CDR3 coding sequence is TGTGCCAGCAGCTCGGAGGTTGCCTCTTCCGGGGAGCTGTTTTTT. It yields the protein CASSSEVASSGELFF.

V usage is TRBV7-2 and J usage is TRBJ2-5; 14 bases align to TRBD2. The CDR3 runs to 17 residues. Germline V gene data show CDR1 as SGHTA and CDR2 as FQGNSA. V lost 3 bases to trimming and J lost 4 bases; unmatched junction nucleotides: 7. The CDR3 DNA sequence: TGTGCCAGCAGCTTGGGGACTAGCGGGGGAAGGGGAGAGACCCAGTACTTC. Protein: CASSLGTSGGRGETQYF.

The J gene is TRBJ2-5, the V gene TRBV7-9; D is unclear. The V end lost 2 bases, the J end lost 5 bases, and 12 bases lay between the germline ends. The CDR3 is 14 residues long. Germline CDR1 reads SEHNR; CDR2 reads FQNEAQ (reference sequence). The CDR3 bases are TGTGCCAGCAGCTTAAGAGTGGCTGGGGAGACCCAGTACTTC. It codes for CASSLRVAGETQYF.

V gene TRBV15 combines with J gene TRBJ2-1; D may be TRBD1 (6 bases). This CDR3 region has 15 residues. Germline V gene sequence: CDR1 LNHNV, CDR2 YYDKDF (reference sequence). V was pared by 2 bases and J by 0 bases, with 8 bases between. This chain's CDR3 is CATSRRGGSYNEQFF. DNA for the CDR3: TGTGCCACCAGCAGAAGAGGGGGCTCCTACAATGAGCAGTTCTTC. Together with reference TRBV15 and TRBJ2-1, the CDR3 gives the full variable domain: DAMVIQNPRYQVTQFGKPVTLSCSQTLNHNVMYWYQQKSSQAPKLLFHYYDKDFNNEADTPDNFQSRRPNTSFCFLDIRSPGLGDTAMYLCATSRRGGSYNEQFFGPGTRLTVL.

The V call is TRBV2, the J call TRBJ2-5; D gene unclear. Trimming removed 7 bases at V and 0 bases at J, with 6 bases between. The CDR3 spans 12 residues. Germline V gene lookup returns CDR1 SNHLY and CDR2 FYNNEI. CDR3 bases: TGTGCCAGCAATGACAACCAAGAGACCCAGTACTTC. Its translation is CASNDNQETQYF.

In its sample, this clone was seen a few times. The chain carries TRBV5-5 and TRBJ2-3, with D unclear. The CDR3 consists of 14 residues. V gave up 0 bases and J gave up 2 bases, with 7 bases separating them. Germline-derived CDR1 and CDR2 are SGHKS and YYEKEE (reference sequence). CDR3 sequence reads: CASSLEAFTDTQYF. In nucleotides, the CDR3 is TGTGCCAGCAGCTTGGAAGCCTTCACAGATACGCAGTATTTT.

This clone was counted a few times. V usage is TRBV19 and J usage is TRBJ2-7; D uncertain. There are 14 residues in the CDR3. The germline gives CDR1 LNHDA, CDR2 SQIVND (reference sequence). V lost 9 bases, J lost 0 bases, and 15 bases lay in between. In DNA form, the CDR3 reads TGTGCCAGCCGGGCCTACCAGAGCTCCTACGAGCAGTACTTC. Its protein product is CASRAYQSSYEQYF. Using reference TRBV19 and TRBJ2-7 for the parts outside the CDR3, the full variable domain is DGGITQSPKYLFRKEGQNVTLSCEQNLNHDAMYWYRQDPGQGLRLIYYSQIVNDFQKGDIAEGYSVSREKKESFPLTVTSAQKNPTAFYLCASRAYQSSYEQYFGPGTRLTVT.

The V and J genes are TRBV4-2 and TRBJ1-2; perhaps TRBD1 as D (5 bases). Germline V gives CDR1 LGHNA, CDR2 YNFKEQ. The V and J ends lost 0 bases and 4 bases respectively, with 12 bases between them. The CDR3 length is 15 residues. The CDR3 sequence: CASSQDIRASYGYTF. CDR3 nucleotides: TGTGCCAGCAGCCAAGATATCAGGGCCAGCTATGGCTACACCTTC.

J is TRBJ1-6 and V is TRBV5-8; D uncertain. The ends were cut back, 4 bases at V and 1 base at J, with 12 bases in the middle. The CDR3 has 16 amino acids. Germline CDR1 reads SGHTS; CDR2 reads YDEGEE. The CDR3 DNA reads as TGTGCCAGCAGCGGACGGACTTGGTCCTATAATTCACCCCTCCACTTT. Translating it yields CASSGRTWSYNSPLHF.

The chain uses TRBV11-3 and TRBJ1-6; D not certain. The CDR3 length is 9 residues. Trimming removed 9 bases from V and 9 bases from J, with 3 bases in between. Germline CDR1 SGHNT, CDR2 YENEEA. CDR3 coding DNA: TGTGCCAGGCGTTCACCCCTCCACTTT. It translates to CARRSPLHF.

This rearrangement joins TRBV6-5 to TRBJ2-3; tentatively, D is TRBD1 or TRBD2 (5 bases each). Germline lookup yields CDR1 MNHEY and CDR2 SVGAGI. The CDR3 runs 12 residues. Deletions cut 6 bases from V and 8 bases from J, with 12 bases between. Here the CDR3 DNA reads TGTGCCAGCAGACGGTCTGGGGGTACGCAGTATTTT. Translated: CASRRSGGTQYF.

The chain's CDR3 is CASSFGRFSGPQETQYF. The CDR3, as DNA: TGTGCCAGCAGTTTTGGGAGGTTTAGCGGGCCTCAAGAGACCCAGTACTTC. The V call is TRBV6-2 or TRBV6-3, the J call TRBJ2-5, with 7 bases aligning to TRBD2. The CDR3 covers 17 residues. Germline trimming cut 4 bases from V and 2 bases from J; bases unmatched to any gene: 13. The germline V gene encodes CDR1 MNHEY and CDR2 SVGEGT.

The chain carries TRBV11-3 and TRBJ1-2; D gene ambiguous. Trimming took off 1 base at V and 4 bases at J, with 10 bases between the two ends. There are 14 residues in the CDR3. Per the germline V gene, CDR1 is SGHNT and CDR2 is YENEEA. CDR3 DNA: TGTGCCAGCAGCTTAGCCGTGGGGTTCTATGGCTACACCTTC. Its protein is CASSLAVGFYGYTF.

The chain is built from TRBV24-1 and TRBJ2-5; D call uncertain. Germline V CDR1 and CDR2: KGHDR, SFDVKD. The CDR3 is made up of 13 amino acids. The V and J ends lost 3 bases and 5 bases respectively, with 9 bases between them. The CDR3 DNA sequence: TGTGCCACCAGTGATCCGGACCGGGAGACCCAGTACTTC. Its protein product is CATSDPDRETQYF.

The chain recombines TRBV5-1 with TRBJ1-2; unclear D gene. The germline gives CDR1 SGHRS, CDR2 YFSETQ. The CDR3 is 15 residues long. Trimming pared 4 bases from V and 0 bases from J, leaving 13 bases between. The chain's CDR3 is CASSHGGNSNYGYTF. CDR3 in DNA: TGCGCCAGCAGCCACGGCGGCAATTCTAACTATGGCTACACCTTC.

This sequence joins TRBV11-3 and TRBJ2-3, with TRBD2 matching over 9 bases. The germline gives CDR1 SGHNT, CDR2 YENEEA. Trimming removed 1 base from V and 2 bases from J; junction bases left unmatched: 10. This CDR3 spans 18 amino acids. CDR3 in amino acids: CASSLGVRGGGSTDTQYF. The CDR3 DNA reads TGTGCCAGCAGCTTAGGGGTTCGCGGGGGGGGATCCACAGATACGCAGTATTTT. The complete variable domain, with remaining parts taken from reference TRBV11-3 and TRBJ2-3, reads EAGVVQSPRYKIIEKKQPVAFWCNPISGHNTLYWYLQNLGQGPELLIRYENEEAVDDSQLPKDRFSAERLKGVDSTLKIQPAELGDSAVYLCASSLGVRGGGSTDTQYFGPGTRLTVL.